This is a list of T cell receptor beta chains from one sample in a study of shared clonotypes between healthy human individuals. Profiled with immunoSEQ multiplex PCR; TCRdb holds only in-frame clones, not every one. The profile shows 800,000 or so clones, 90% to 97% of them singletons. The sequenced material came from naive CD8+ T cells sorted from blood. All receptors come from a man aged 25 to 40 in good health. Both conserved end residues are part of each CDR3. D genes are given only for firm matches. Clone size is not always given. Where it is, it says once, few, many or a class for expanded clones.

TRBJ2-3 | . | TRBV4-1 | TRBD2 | TGCGCCAGCAGCCCGGGACTAGCGTCTTCAGATACGCAGTATTTT | CASSPGLASSDTQYF
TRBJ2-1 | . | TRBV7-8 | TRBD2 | TGTGCCAGCAGCCCCCGGGGACTAGCGGGAGACAATGAGCAGTTCTTC | CASSPRGLAGDNEQFF
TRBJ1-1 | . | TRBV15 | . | TGTGCCACCGGGGACCTGAACACTGAAGCTTTCTTT | CATGDLNTEAFF
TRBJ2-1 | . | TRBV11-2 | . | TGTGCCAGCAGCTTAGTTTACGGGTACAATGAGCAGTTCTTC | CASSLVYGYNEQFF
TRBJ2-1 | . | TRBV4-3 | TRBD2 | TGCGCCAGCAGCCAAGATCTGTCCCTAGCGGCCTACAATGAGCAGTTCTTC | CASSQDLSLAAYNEQFF
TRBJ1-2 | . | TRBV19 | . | TGTGCCAGTAAAGGGAATTGGTATGGCTACACCTTC | CASKGNWYGYTF
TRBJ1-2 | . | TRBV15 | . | TGTGCCACCAGCAGAGATCGGACAGTTGGCTACACCTTC | CATSRDRTVGYTF
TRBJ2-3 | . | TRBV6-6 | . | TGTGCCAGCAGGGGTCGACAGACAGATACGCAGTATTTT | CASRGRQTDTQYF
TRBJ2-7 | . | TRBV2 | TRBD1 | TGTGCCGGACGCGACAGGGGCGTCTACGAGCAGTACTTC | CAGRDRGVYEQYF
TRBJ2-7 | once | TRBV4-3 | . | TGCGCCAGCAGCCAGCAGAGCGGTCTTCTCTCCGAGCAGTACTTC | CASSQQSGLLSEQYF
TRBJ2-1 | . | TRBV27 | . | TGTGCCAGCAGTTACGGGATTGAGCAGTTCTTC | CASSYGIEQFF
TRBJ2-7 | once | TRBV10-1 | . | TGCGCCAGCAGTGAGTTACTAACTGACGAGCAGTACTTC | CASSELLTDEQYF
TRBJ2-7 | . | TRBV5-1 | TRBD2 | TGCGCCAGCAGCTTGACTAGCGGGAGGGATTTATCCTACGAGCAGTACTTC | CASSLTSGRDLSYEQYF
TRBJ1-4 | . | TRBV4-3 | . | TGCGCCAGCAGCCTACGAGAGAGCCTCCGGGAAAAACTGTTTTTT | CASSLRESLREKLFF
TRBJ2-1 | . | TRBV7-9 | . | TGTGCCAGCAGCTTAGCGGTGATTGAGCAGTTCTTC | CASSLAVIEQFF
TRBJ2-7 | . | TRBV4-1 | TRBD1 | TGCGCCAGCAGCCCCGGGACAGGGTCCTACGAGCAGTACTTC | CASSPGTGSYEQYF
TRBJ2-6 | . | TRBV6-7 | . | TGTGCCAGCAGTTATAATCCTCCGGCCGCCGGGACCGGGACTCCTTGGGTGGCCAACGTCCTGACTTTC | CASSYNPPAAGTGTPWVANVLTF
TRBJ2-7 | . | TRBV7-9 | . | TGTGCCAGCAGCTTAGAGGGGCCCGACGAGCAGTACTTC | CASSLEGPDEQYF
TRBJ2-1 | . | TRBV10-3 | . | TGTGCCATCATTTCGAAGCGAGATCCTTACAATGAGCAGTTCTTC | CAIISKRDPYNEQFF
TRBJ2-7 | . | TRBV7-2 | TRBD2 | TGTGCCAGCAGCGCAACCGGGACTAGCGGATCTTCCTACGAGCAGTACTTC | CASSATGTSGSSYEQYF
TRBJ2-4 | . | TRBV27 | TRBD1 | TGTGCCAGCCTCGACAGGGCTAAGGGAAACATTCAGTACTTC | CASLDRAKGNIQYF
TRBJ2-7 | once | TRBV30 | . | TGTGCCTGGAGTGTGGGGGCTGGGTACGAGCAGTACTTC | CAWSVGAGYEQYF
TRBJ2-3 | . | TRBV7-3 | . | TGTGCCAGCAGCTTAGAATATCAGGAGTCCACAGATACGCAGTATTTT | CASSLEYQESTDTQYF
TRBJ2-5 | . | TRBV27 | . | TGTGCCAGCAGTTTAAAGCACCTGGAGACCCAGTACTTC | CASSLKHLETQYF
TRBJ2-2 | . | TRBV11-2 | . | TGTGCCAGCAGCTTAGAGGGGCCCACCGGGGAGCTGTTTTTT | CASSLEGPTGELFF
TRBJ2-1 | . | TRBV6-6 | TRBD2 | TGTGCCAGCAGTTACCCTATAGCGGGAGTAAACCCGGAGCAGTTCTTC | CASSYPIAGVNPEQFF
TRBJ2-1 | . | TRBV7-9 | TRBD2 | TGTGCCAGCAGCCCTCGACTAGCGGGTATCCTTGGGTATGAGCAGTTCTTC | CASSPRLAGILGYEQFF
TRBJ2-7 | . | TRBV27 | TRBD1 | TGTGCCAGCAGTTCCATCCCGGGACAGGCTTACGAGCAGTACTTC | CASSSIPGQAYEQYF
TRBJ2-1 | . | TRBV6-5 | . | TGTGCCAGCAGTTACTCCTATTCTTACAATGAGCAGTTCTTC | CASSYSYSYNEQFF
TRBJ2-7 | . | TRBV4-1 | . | TGCGCCAGCAGCCAAGATCCGGGGGACTTCCCCTACGAGCAGTACTTC | CASSQDPGDFPYEQYF
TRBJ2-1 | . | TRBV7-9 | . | TGTGCCAGCAGCTTAGCTTGGGACTCCTACAATGAGCAGTTCTTC | CASSLAWDSYNEQFF
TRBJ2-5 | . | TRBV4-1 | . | TGCGCCAGCAGCCAAGTACACGGGCAAGAGACCCAGTACTTC | CASSQVHGQETQYF